The 25 T cell receptor beta chains listed next were all sequenced from one sample in a study of Ad26.COV2.S vaccination and SARS-CoV-2 variants. Regarding treatment: over 15 received Ad26.COV2.S at low or high dose, single or two shots; about 5 received placebo; per-sample allocation not given. Sampling was done on day 63 after the first vaccine or placebo injection. TCRdb's copy holds only in-frame clones and misses some; the assay was immunoSEQ multiplex PCR. This table has 200,000 to 250,000 clones, approximately 87% appearing once. Sequenced material: peripheral blood, taken in a trial of Ad26.COV2.S vaccine versus placebo. Source of these receptors: a person aged 18-60 years who received the Ad26.COV2.S COVID-19 vaccine or a placebo.

This chain uses TRBV5-1 with TRBJ2-1; D is perhaps TRBD1 or TRBD2 (5 bases each). The germline V and J ends were trimmed by 5 bases and 7 bases, with 10 bases remaining between them. In germline, CDR1 is SGHRS, CDR2 YFSETQ. CDR3 length: 12 amino acids. The CDR3, as DNA: TGCGCCAGCAGGGGCGAGGGGAATGAGCAGTTCTTC. Its protein product is CASRGEGNEQFF. The whole variable domain, filled in from reference TRBV5-1 and TRBJ2-1, reads KAGVTQTPRYLIKTRGQQVTLSCSPISGHRSVSWYQQTPGQGLQFLFEYFSETQRNKGNFPGRFSGRQFSNSRSEMNVSTLELGDSALYLCASRGEGNEQFFGPGTRLTVL.

The chain is built from TRBV5-4 and TRBJ2-1, with TRBD2 matching over 12 bases. Germline CDR1 and CDR2: SGHNT and YYREEE (reference sequence). This CDR3 spans 14 amino acids. V shed 4 bases, J shed 9 bases, and the junction held 5 bases outside the gene matches. CDR3 in amino acids: CASSKTSGGGEQFF. For the CDR3, the DNA is TGTGCCAGCAGCAAGACTAGCGGGGGAGGTGAGCAGTTCTTC.

The gene calls are TRBV7-2 and TRBJ2-7; 7 positions agree with TRBD1. V shed 3 bases and J 5 bases; nucleotides not matched to a gene: 4. CDR1 is SGHTA, CDR2 FQGNSA, per germline. This CDR3 comprises 13 residues. CDR3 loop: CASSLTGYHEQYF. The CDR3 DNA sequence: TGTGCCAGCAGCTTGACAGGGTACCACGAGCAGTACTTC.

This clone was observed once. The chain links TRBV6-2 or TRBV6-3 to TRBJ2-7, with 9 bases fitting TRBD1. With V trimmed by 2 bases and J by 2 bases, 7 bases remained unmatched. This CDR3 region has 16 residues. CDR1 is MNHEY, CDR2 SVGEGT, per germline. CDR3 DNA sequence: TGTGCCAGCAGTTACCTTGGACAGGGGTCCCCCTACGAGCAGTACTTC. It yields the protein CASSYLGQGSPYEQYF.

The V gene is TRBV7-2, the J gene TRBJ1-3, with D perhaps matching TRBD1 (5 bases). V was trimmed by 1 base and J by 8 bases, leaving 18 bases between them. Looked up from germline, CDR1 is SGHTA and CDR2 is FQGNSA. This CDR3 is 16 amino acids long. The CDR3 reads CASSLGTAAGRDTIYF. The CDR3 DNA sequence: TGTGCCAGCAGCTTAGGAACGGCGGCAGGGAGAGACACCATATATTTT.

The gene calls are TRBV28 and TRBJ1-5; TRBD1 agrees at 7 bases. Per the germline V gene, CDR1 is MDHEN and CDR2 is SYDVKM. The CDR3 extends over 15 amino acids. J gave up 2 bases and V 6 bases, and 7 bases lay outside the gene matches. Here the CDR3 reads CASRATGLGNQPQHF. CDR3 coding DNA: TGTGCCAGCAGGGCGACAGGGTTGGGCAATCAGCCCCAGCATTTT. Combining the CDR3 with reference TRBV28 and TRBJ1-5 gives the whole variable domain DVKVTQSSRYLVKRTGEKVFLECVQDMDHENMFWYRQDPGLGLRLIYFSYDVKMKEKGDIPEGYSVSREKKERFSLILESASTNQTSMYLCASRATGLGNQPQHFGDGTRLSIL.

The V call is TRBV6-2 or TRBV6-3, the J call TRBJ2-3; D gene ambiguous. This CDR3 is built from 11 residues. V was trimmed by 6 bases and J by 12 bases, leaving 13 bases between them. Germline V gene sequence: CDR1 MNHEY, CDR2 SVGEGT. The DNA of the CDR3 is TGTGCCAGCAGCCAATCCTTGGGTCAGTATTTT. Protein product: CASSQSLGQYF.

V is TRBV5-1 and J is TRBJ1-2; 9 bases map to TRBD1. This CDR3 is 14 amino acids long. V shed 0 bases and J 4 bases; nucleotides not matched to a gene: 1. Germline V gene sequence: CDR1 SGHRS, CDR2 YFSETQ. The CDR3 here is CASSLGDRAYGYTF. DNA for the CDR3: TGCGCCAGCAGCTTGGGGGACAGGGCCTATGGCTACACCTTC.

The chain has TRBV28 and TRBJ2-2; D might be TRBD2 (6 bases). The V end lost 8 bases, the J end lost 6 bases, and 19 bases lay between the germline ends. CDR1 is MDHEN, CDR2 SYDVKM, per germline. The CDR3 totals 15 residues. The CDR3 DNA follows: TGTGCCAGCTGGGCCCCTGCGGGGTCAGCCGGGGAGCTGTTTTTT. This encodes CASWAPAGSAGELFF.

V is TRBV6-6 and J is TRBJ1-4, with D perhaps matching TRBD1 (5 bases). The CDR3 length is 15 residues. In germline, CDR1 is MNHNY, CDR2 SVGAGI (reference sequence). With 6 bases removed from V and 7 bases from J, the gap between germline ends came to 18 bases. This chain's CDR3 is CASSRPRGRGEKLFF. CDR3 nucleotides: TGTGCCAGCAGCAGGCCGAGAGGGAGGGGTGAAAAACTGTTTTTT.

The chain links TRBV6-2 or TRBV6-3 to TRBJ2-5; tentatively, D is TRBD1 or TRBD2 (5 bases each). This CDR3 has 14 residues. Per germline, CDR1 MNHEY and CDR2 SVGEGT. Trimming pared 4 bases from V and 5 bases from J, leaving 14 bases between. The CDR3 is CASSLSGKGETQYF. The CDR3 DNA reads TGTGCCAGCAGTTTAAGCGGAAAGGGGGAGACCCAGTACTTC.

The V call is TRBV3-1 (or the pseudogene TRBV3-2), the J call TRBJ1-5; no reliable D call. CDR1 and CDR2 from the germline V gene are LGHDT and YNNKEL (reference sequence). CDR3 length: 14 residues. Deletions cut 1 base from V and 1 base from J, with 5 bases between. The CDR3 DNA sequence: TGTGCCAGCAGCCAAGGGCGAAGCAATCAGCCCCAGCATTTT. This gives the protein CASSQGRSNQPQHF.

This clone was seen just once. This chain links TRBV5-1 with TRBJ2-7, with TRBD1 matching over 9 bases. With V trimmed by 4 bases and J by 7 bases, 12 bases remained unmatched. Germline CDR1 and CDR2: SGHRS and YFSETQ. The CDR3 runs to 15 residues. CDR3 sequence: CASSADGTGTSEQYF. CDR3 DNA: TGCGCCAGCAGCGCGGACGGGACAGGGACGAGTGAGCAGTACTTC.

CDR3 sequence: CASYLNHGGTKNIQYF. CDR3 DNA: TGTGCCAGTTATCTCAACCACGGGGGGACCAAAAACATTCAGTACTTC. The genes are TRBV2 and TRBJ2-4; 7 nucleotides align to TRBD2. The CDR3 is 16 amino acids. Germline V gives CDR1 SNHLY, CDR2 FYNNEI. V shed 9 bases, J shed 2 bases, and the junction held 13 bases outside the gene matches.

The chain links TRBV11-2 to TRBJ2-3; D tentatively reads TRBD1 or TRBD2 (5 bases each). Trimming stripped 4 bases from V and 4 bases from J, with 12 bases between. The CDR3 runs 14 residues. Germline V lookup: CDR1 SGHAT, CDR2 FQNNGV. The CDR3 coding sequence is TGTGCCAGCAGCTCCCCGGGACCACCAGATACGCAGTATTTT. Translation gives CASSSPGPPDTQYF.

The chain links TRBV7-2 to TRBJ1-5, with a possible D match to TRBD1 (6 bases). The CDR3 consists of 16 residues. The germline gives CDR1 SGHTA, CDR2 FQGNSA. V was cut by 3 bases and J by 0 bases, with 12 bases left in between. DNA of the CDR3: TGTGCCAGCAGCTTCTTAGGACAGCTTAGCAATCAGCCCCAGCATTTT. This translates into CASSFLGQLSNQPQHF. The variable domain in full, with the rest retrieved from reference TRBV7-2 and TRBJ1-5, is GAGVSQSPSNKVTEKGKDVELRCDPISGHTALYWYRQSLGQGLEFLIYFQGNSAPDKSGLPSDRFSAERTGGSVSTLTIQRTQQEDSAVYLCASSFLGQLSNQPQHFGDGTRLSIL.

The CDR3 protein is CASSLSGQGGQETQYF. The CDR3 DNA is TGTGCCAGCAGTTTATCGGGCCAGGGGGGGCAAGAGACCCAGTACTTC. The chain is built from TRBV28 and TRBJ2-5; the D call may be TRBD1 or TRBD2 (7 bases each). V lost 1 base to trimming and J lost 2 bases, with 14 bases between them. Germline CDR1 is MDHEN and CDR2 is SYDVKM. CDR3 length: 16 amino acids.

This chain uses TRBV4-1 with TRBJ1-2; 8 positions match TRBD1. The CDR3 length is 16 residues. Germline loops: CDR1 MGHRA, CDR2 YSYEKL. The junction had 7 bases not matched to a gene; V was cut back by 0 bases and J by 4 bases. The chain's CDR3 is CASSQDSGGAFYGYTF. Here the CDR3 DNA reads TGCGCCAGCAGCCAAGATTCAGGGGGCGCTTTCTATGGCTACACCTTC.

This sequence joins TRBV6-2 or TRBV6-3 and TRBJ2-5, with 13 nucleotides matching TRBD2. J was trimmed by 1 base and V by 2 bases; bases with no gene match: 4. The CDR3 spans 17 residues. Germline assignment: CDR1 MNHEY and CDR2 SVGEGT. CDR3 amino acids: CASSYGLAGVIQETQYF. Here the CDR3 DNA reads TGTGCCAGCAGTTACGGACTAGCGGGGGTAATCCAAGAGACCCAGTACTTC.

The chain combines TRBV3-1 (or the pseudogene TRBV3-2) with TRBJ2-2, with TRBD2 identical over 7 bases. The J segment lost 6 bases and the V segment lost 1 base, leaving 11 bases of the junction unmatched. Germline V lookup: CDR1 LGHDT, CDR2 YNNKEL (reference sequence). The CDR3 contains 17 residues. This CDR3 reads CASSQGPQGGVAGELFF. CDR3 coding DNA: TGTGCCAGCAGCCAAGGCCCCCAGGGAGGGGTGGCCGGGGAGCTGTTTTTT.

This clone occurred a few times. V is TRBV3-1 (or the pseudogene TRBV3-2) and J is TRBJ1-1; 7 bases are shared with TRBD1. From germline, CDR1 is LGHDT and CDR2 YNNKEL (reference sequence). The CDR3 spans 16 residues. The junction had 8 bases not matched to a gene; V was cut back by 4 bases and J by 0 bases. The CDR3 DNA follows: TGTGCCAGCAGCCTCCACACCGGGACAGTGAACACTGAAGCTTTCTTT. Encoded protein: CASSLHTGTVNTEAFF.

The genes are TRBV6-5 and TRBJ1-4; 9 nucleotides agree with TRBD1. In germline, CDR1 is MNHEY, CDR2 SVGAGI. Trimming took 2 bases from V and 8 from J; bases not matched to a gene: 6. The CDR3 spans 15 residues. The DNA of the CDR3 is TGTGCCAGCAGTTACCAAACAGGGGGCCAGGAAAAACTGTTTTTT. Its protein is CASSYQTGGQEKLFF.

This chain connects TRBV19 to TRBJ2-2; 8 nucleotides line up with TRBD1. Germline-derived CDR1 and CDR2 are LNHDA and SQIVND (reference sequence). The CDR3 runs to 17 residues. The trim removed 5 bases at V and 0 bases at J, leaving 8 bases unmatched. The CDR3 nucleotides are TGTGCCAGTAGTGCCGACAGGGGCGCTACGAACACCGGGGAGCTGTTTTTT. This gives the protein CASSADRGATNTGELFF.

V gene TRBV5-1 combines with J gene TRBJ1-5; the D gene is possibly TRBD1 (5 bases). Per the germline V gene, CDR1 is SGHRS and CDR2 is YFSETQ. Between the trimmed V and J ends, which lost 4 bases and 1 base, there was a span of 12 bases. The CDR3 has 15 residues. CDR3 bases: TGCGCCAGCAGCCCAGACTGGGACAGCAATCAGCCCCAGCATTTT. This sequence encodes CASSPDWDSNQPQHF.

The chain links TRBV7-2 to TRBJ1-1; D call uncertain. V was clipped by 2 bases and J by 0 bases, with 4 bases between them. The CDR3 is made up of 13 amino acids. The germline gives CDR1 SGHTA, CDR2 FQGNSA. In DNA, the CDR3 is TGTGCCAGCAGCTTAAGGATGAACACTGAAGCTTTCTTT. It encodes CASSLRMNTEAFF.